The text below deals with one T cell receptor beta chain. As yet, its antigen is unknown. The same CDR3 can be traced to other DNA sequences in this sample. Here immunoSEQ multiplex PCR was the method, and the copy in TCRdb shows in-frame clones only, minus some. The data contain over 100,000 clones, about 87% of them singletons. The record originates from a study of identifying expanded T cells in peripheral blood. Trimming shortened V by 1 base and J by 0 bases, and 3 bases separated the two germline ends. This CDR3 has 13 amino acids. Germline-derived CDR1 and CDR2 are SGHVS and FQNEAQ. During the collection period, no donor immune events like infections were recorded. The study's findings and limits: Across healthy donors, higher total template counts meant significantly greater approximately two-week count variance.

Input material: blood. V usage is TRBV7-8 and J usage is TRBJ2-5; D gene unclear. This TCR was sampled from a person between 18 and 70 years old in good health. The CDR3 nucleotides are TGTGCCAGCAGCTTAGGGAACCAAGAGACCCAGTACTTC. It translates to CASSLGNQETQYF.